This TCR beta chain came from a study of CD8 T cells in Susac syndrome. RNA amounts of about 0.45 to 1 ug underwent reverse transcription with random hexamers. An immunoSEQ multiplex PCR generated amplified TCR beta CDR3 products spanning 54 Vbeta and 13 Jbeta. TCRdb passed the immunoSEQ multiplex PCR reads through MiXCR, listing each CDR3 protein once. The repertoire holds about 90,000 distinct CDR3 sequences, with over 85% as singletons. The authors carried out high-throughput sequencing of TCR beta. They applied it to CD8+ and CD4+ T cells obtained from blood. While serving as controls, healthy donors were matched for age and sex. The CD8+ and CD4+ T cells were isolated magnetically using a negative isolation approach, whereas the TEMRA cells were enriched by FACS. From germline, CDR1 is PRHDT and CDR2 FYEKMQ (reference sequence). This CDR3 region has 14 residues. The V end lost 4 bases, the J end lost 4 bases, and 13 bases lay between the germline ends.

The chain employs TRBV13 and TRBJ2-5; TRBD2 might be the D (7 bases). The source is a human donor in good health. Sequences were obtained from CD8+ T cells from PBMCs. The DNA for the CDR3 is TGTGCCAGCAGCTACGGAGGGGGGGTAGAGACCCAGTACTTC. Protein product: CASSYGGGVETQYF.